This T cell receptor beta chain was profiled in a study of blood T cell repertoires in COVID-19. This CDR3 has 11 amino acids. Between the trimmed V and J ends, which lost 5 bases and 5 bases, there was a span of 5 bases. Across fewer than 25 US areas, participants ranged in age from roughly 18 to 95 years. In Cohort 3, a recovered donor had either two negative PCRs, clearance, or symptom resolution. Study processing details: Reference gene primer amplification gave estimated nucleated cell counts. Clones were read by immunoSEQ multiplex PCR, and TCRdb kept only the in-frame ones, dropping some. V and J calls plus clone size are reproduced from that table; the DNA served to infer D and trimming. There are around 250,000 clones in the sample; 75% to 90% occur only once, and 1.9% lies in the top ten.

The chain combines TRBV12-3 or TRBV12-4 with TRBJ2-3; unclear D gene. This receptor was obtained from a woman aged 45-59 years who had recovered from COVID-19. Sequencing input: PBMCs or T cells enriched from blood (not recorded which). The CDR3 DNA reads TGTGCCAGCAGTCCCGGAGATACGCAGTATTTT. It yields the protein CASSPGDTQYF.